Listed below are T cell receptor beta chains from one sample, sequenced in a study of CD8 T cells in Susac syndrome. MiXCR, run by TCRdb on the immunoSEQ multiplex PCR reads, gives a single entry per CDR3 protein. Here the sample spans some 260,000 distinct CDR3 sequences, roughly 93% being singletons. The sample comprised CD4+ T cells from PBMCs. These receptors came from a human donor with multiple sclerosis. Each CDR3 is given with its conserved first and last residue. The order of the fields is V gene, D gene, clone size, J gene, CDR3 DNA, CDR3 protein. The D gene is left open where the match is weak. A row's size may be missing; if present it is once, few, many or a size class.

>TRBV25-1|NA|once|TRBJ2-3
TGTGCCAGCAGTGATTCAGATACGCAGTATTTT
CASSDSDTQYF
>TRBV7-9|TRBD1|NA|TRBJ1-5
TGTGCCAGCAGTAAGGAACCCCTGGGGACAGGGAAAGGACAGCCCCAGCATTTT
CASSKEPLGTGKGQPQHF
>TRBV7-9|TRBD1|NA|TRBJ2-2
TGTGCCAGCAGCCCGGACAGGGTCTCCGGGGAGCTGTTTTTT
CASSPDRVSGELFF
>TRBV25-1|TRBD1|NA|TRBJ1-6
TGTGCCAGCAGGGGGACAGATAATTCACCCCTCCACTTT
CASRGTDNSPLHF
>TRBV18|NA|NA|TRBJ2-2
TGTGCCAGCTCAGCCAAGGAAGCGACGGGGGACACCGGGGAGCTGTTTTTT
CASSAKEATGDTGELFF
>TRBV7-2|NA|NA|TRBJ2-7
TGTGCCAGCAGCTTACCAACTAGCTACGAGCAGTACTTC
CASSLPTSYEQYF
>TRBV6-2/TRBV6-3|NA|NA|TRBJ2-3
TGTGCCAGCAGTTACTCATCATCCAGCACAGATACGCAGTATTTT
CASSYSSSSTDTQYF
>TRBV7-6|TRBD1|NA|TRBJ1-1
TGTGCCAGCAGCTTAGGGGGGACAGTCGCGGCTTTCTTT
CASSLGGTVAAFF
>TRBV12-3/TRBV12-4|TRBD1|NA|TRBJ1-3
TGTGCCAGCAGCTGGGACAGGGCTGGAAACACCATATATTTT
CASSWDRAGNTIYF
>TRBV20-1|TRBD1|NA|TRBJ1-6
TGCAGTGCGCAGGGGGGGAATTCACCCCTCCACTTT
CSAQGGNSPLHF
>TRBV20-1|NA|NA|TRBJ2-5
TGCAGTGCTACAATCGGGGCTAGCGTTCAAGAGACCCAGTACTTC
CSATIGASVQETQYF
>TRBV6-5|NA|NA|TRBJ2-2
TGTGCCAGCAGACACCGGGACAACTCATTCGGGGAGCTGTTTTTT
CASRHRDNSFGELFF
>TRBV4-1|NA|NA|TRBJ2-2
TGCGCCAGCAGCCAAGATCAAGGGCGGACGAACACCGGGGAGCTGTTTTTT
CASSQDQGRTNTGELFF
>TRBV29-1|NA|few|TRBJ1-2
TGCAGCGTTGAAGATTATGGGGGTGACTATGGCTACACCTTC
CSVEDYGGDYGYTF
>TRBV12-3/TRBV12-4|TRBD1|NA|TRBJ1-2
TGTGCCAGCAGTTTACAGGGGGCGGTGGGATATGGCTACACCTTC
CASSLQGAVGYGYTF
>TRBV11-2|TRBD1|once|TRBJ2-3
TGTGCCAGCAGCTCAGGGACAGGGCAAGATACGCAGTATTTT
CASSSGTGQDTQYF
>TRBV29-1|NA|NA|TRBJ1-1
TGCAGCGCCGGCACCGGGTCTGAAGCTTTCTTT
CSAGTGSEAFF
>TRBV29-1|TRBD2|NA|TRBJ2-5
TGCAGCGTTGCCGGGAGGGCCAAGGAGACCCAGTACTTC
CSVAGRAKETQYF
>TRBV5-1|NA|NA|TRBJ1-4
TGCGCCAGCGCGGTTTCGAACCCAACTAATGAAAAACTGTTTTTT
CASAVSNPTNEKLFF
>TRBV5-1|NA|NA|TRBJ2-7
TGCGCTAGCTCCAAAACCATCCCAGGTCATTCTGTTTACGAGCAGTACTTC
CASSKTIPGHSVYEQYF
>TRBV7-9|TRBD2|NA|TRBJ2-7
TGTGCCAGCAGCTTAGTTCGCGGGGGGCCCGCCGACGAGCAGTACTTC
CASSLVRGGPADEQYF
>TRBV29-1|TRBD1|NA|TRBJ2-3
TGCAGCGTTGTAGGGACAGGGGTTAGTACAGATACGCAGTATTTT
CSVVGTGVSTDTQYF
>TRBV29-1|TRBD2|NA|TRBJ2-4
TGCAGCGTGGGGAGCGGGGCCTGGGGTTCCAAAAACATTCAGTACTTC
CSVGSGAWGSKNIQYF
>TRBV5-1|TRBD1|once|TRBJ2-7
TGCGCCAGCAGCTTGGTGGGACAGGGCTACGAGCAGTACTTC
CASSLVGQGYEQYF
>TRBV5-4|NA|NA|TRBJ2-3
TGTGCCAGCAGCTTGGATGCGGGGTGGAGTACGCAGTATTTT
CASSLDAGWSTQYF
>TRBV19|NA|NA|TRBJ2-3
TGTGCCAGTAGCTCCGGGCCCACCAGGGATACGCAGTATTTT
CASSSGPTRDTQYF
>TRBV27|TRBD2|few|TRBJ2-1
TGTGCCAGCAGTTTACTATCTAGCGGGGCGTACAATGAGCAGTTCTTC
CASSLLSSGAYNEQFF
>TRBV11-1|NA|NA|TRBJ2-2
TGTGCCAGCAGCCCAGGAGGGAGAACGAACACCGGGGAGCTGTTTTTT
CASSPGGRTNTGELFF
>TRBV2|TRBD2|NA|TRBJ2-5
TGTGCCAGCAGGACGGGACTAGGAGAGACCCAGTACTTC
CASRTGLGETQYF
>TRBV24-1|NA|once|TRBJ2-2
TGTGCCACCAGTGGAATTGGGGACACCGGGGAGCTGTTTTTT
CATSGIGDTGELFF
>TRBV30|NA|NA|TRBJ2-3
TGTGCCTGGAGTGTGGGAGGGGGAGGGGCAGATACGCAGTATTTT
CAWSVGGGGADTQYF
>TRBV28|NA|NA|TRBJ1-2
TGTGCCAGCAGTTTCCAGAGGCAGATCCTCTATGGCTACACCTTC
CASSFQRQILYGYTF
>TRBV29-1|NA|NA|TRBJ2-1
TGCAGCGTTGCCAACGTGAATGAGCAGTTCTTC
CSVANVNEQFF
>TRBV20-1|TRBD1|NA|TRBJ2-7
TGCAGTGCTATGGGACAGAGCTCCTACGAGCAGTACTTC
CSAMGQSSYEQYF
>TRBV11-2|NA|NA|TRBJ1-1
TGTGCCAGCAGCTTGGCAGTCTACATGAACACTGAAGCTTTCTTT
CASSLAVYMNTEAFF
>TRBV6-1|NA|few|TRBJ2-7
TGTGCCAGCAGTGCGCTCAGGGTCCGCTACGAGCAGTACTTC
CASSALRVRYEQYF
>TRBV24-1|TRBD1|NA|TRBJ2-7
TGTGCCACCAGTGATCGGGACAGGGGGATCCACGAGCAGTACTTC
CATSDRDRGIHEQYF
>TRBV28|NA|NA|TRBJ2-5
TGTGCCAGCAGTTCCCCCTACGGTAGGGGGTACTTC
CASSSPYGRGYF
>TRBV11-3|NA|NA|TRBJ2-2
TGTGCCAGCAGCTCCCGACAGACCGGGGAGCTGTTTTTT
CASSSRQTGELFF
>TRBV7-9|NA|NA|TRBJ1-2
TGTGCCAGCAGCTTAGGCAACGCGGGGATCTATGGCTACACCTTC
CASSLGNAGIYGYTF
>TRBV13|NA|NA|TRBJ1-5
TGTGCCAGCAGCTTATCGAGAGGTCAGCCCCAGCATTTT
CASSLSRGQPQHF
>TRBV5-6|TRBD1|NA|TRBJ2-2
TGTGCCAGCAGCTCCGTCGACAGGGGGAACACCGGGGAGCTGTTTTTT
CASSSVDRGNTGELFF
>TRBV3-1|NA|NA|TRBJ2-5
TGTGCCAGCAGACAAGGACTAGAGACCCAGTACTTC
CASRQGLETQYF
>TRBV30|NA|NA|TRBJ1-3
TGTGCCTGGAGTCGGCGGGCGAGCTCTGGAAACACCATATATTTT
CAWSRRASSGNTIYF
>TRBV6-5|NA|once|TRBJ2-4
TGTGCCAGCAGCGGAGGGGCAGCCAAAAACATTCAGTACTTC
CASSGGAAKNIQYF
>TRBV7-2|NA|NA|TRBJ1-6
TGTGCCAGCAGCCCAACAGGGATCGGTTCACCCCTCCACTTT
CASSPTGIGSPLHF
>TRBV5-1|NA|NA|TRBJ2-5
TGCGCCAGCAGCACGGCAGGCCCCACAGAGACCCAGTACTTC
CASSTAGPTETQYF
>TRBV18|NA|NA|TRBJ2-1
TGTGCCAGCTCACCTTTAGAAGGGCCGGTTCAGTTCTTC
CASSPLEGPVQFF
>TRBV10-3|TRBD1|once|TRBJ1-6
TGTGCCATTCGGGACAGGGGGCAACCCCTCCACTTT
CAIRDRGQPLHF
>TRBV7-9|TRBD2|once|TRBJ2-7
TGTGCCAGCAGCTTAGAGAGGGAGGGCGAGCAGTACTTC
CASSLEREGEQYF
>TRBV18|TRBD2|NA|TRBJ2-2
TGTGCCAGCTCACCCAGCGGGGGGCCTACCGGGGAGCTGTTTTTT
CASSPSGGPTGELFF
>TRBV12-3/TRBV12-4|TRBD2|NA|TRBJ2-1
TGTGCCAGCAGTCGGGGACTAGCGGCCAATTACAATGAGCAGTTCTTC
CASSRGLAANYNEQFF
>TRBV9|TRBD2|NA|TRBJ2-7
TGTGCCAGCAGCGTAGAGATTAGCGGGGATTCCTACGAGCAGTACTTC
CASSVEISGDSYEQYF
>TRBV20-1|NA|once|TRBJ1-5
TGCAGTGCTGCCCGGGGGACTTCTAGTGTTCAGCCCCAGCATTTT
CSAARGTSSVQPQHF
>TRBV30|TRBD1|NA|TRBJ2-3
TGTGCCTCAGCCACAGGGGGTACGCAGTATTTT
CASATGGTQYF